Presented here are 8 T cell receptor beta chains from one specimen sequenced in a study of T cells in women clearing cervical HPV infection. Clones were read by immunoSEQ multiplex PCR, and TCRdb kept only the in-frame ones, dropping some. This sample's table has 39,000 or so clones. The sample comprised blood buffy coat. Receptors were obtained from a woman aged 18 to 75 with a cervical HPV16 infection that either progressed to CIN3+ or cleared (not recorded which).

Details on this clone: The read gets to within 3 residues of the CDR3 end, and the germline J gene fills in the rest. This rearrangement joins TRBV5-1 to TRBJ2-5; D may be TRBD1 (5 bases). This CDR3 contains 15 residues. Per germline, CDR1 SGHRS and CDR2 YFSETQ. Trimming took 1 base from V and 3 from J, leaving 13 bases between them. CDR3 bases read: TGCGCCAGCAGCTTGTGGGTACCCAGGGAAGAGACC. Its protein product is CASSLWVPREET. The whole CDR3 is CASSLWVPREETQYF.

Worth noting for this clone: The CDR3 end is not reached by the read, which stops 3 residues before it; the germline J gene fills it in. The chain combines TRBV2 with TRBJ2-3, with D tentatively TRBD1 (5 bases). Looked up from germline, CDR1 is SNHLY and CDR2 is FYNNEI. V was trimmed by 4 bases and J by 0 bases, leaving 8 bases between them. The CDR3 contains 14 residues. The CDR3 bases that were read are TGTGCCAGCAGTGCGACAGAAAGCACAGATACG. As protein: CASSATESTDT. In full, the CDR3 is CASSATESTDTQYF.

A remark on this clone: The read ends 3 residues early relative to the CDR3; the germline J gene fills the gap. V is TRBV7-2 and J is TRBJ2-1, with D perhaps matching TRBD2 (6 bases). The germline V and J ends were trimmed by 2 bases and 2 bases, with 10 bases remaining between them. CDR1 SGHTA and CDR2 FQGNSA come from the germline V gene. The CDR3 covers 15 residues. The CDR3 here is CASSLSGGAYNEQFF. CDR3 DNA, as far as it was read: TGTGCCAGCAGCTTATCGGGCGGGGCCTACAATGAG.

As for this clone: The read is 3 residues too short to cover the CDR3 end, so that end is filled in from the germline J gene. The chain couples TRBV7-2 to TRBJ2-7; 7 positions match TRBD2. The V segment lost 5 bases and the J segment 6 bases; nucleotides outside the gene matches: 7. The CDR3 runs 13 residues. Germline CDR1 SGHTA, CDR2 FQGNSA. CDR3 amino acids: CASSQERGGEQYF. The DNA read from the CDR3 is TGTGCCAGCAGCCAAGAGCGGGGTGGCGAG.

As concerns this clone: The CDR3 extends 3 residues past the end of the read, so its final part is completed from the germline J gene. V and J are TRBV5-1 and TRBJ1-2, with D maybe TRBD1 (5 bases). V was shortened by 6 bases and J by 0 bases, with 15 bases between the two germline ends. The CDR3 has 15 residues. CDR1 SGHRS and CDR2 YFSETQ come from the germline V gene. The CDR3 DNA, read in part, is TGCGCCAGCAAGGCAGGGAGTAGCTCTAACTATGGC. This codes for CASKAGSSSNYG. The whole CDR3 region reads CASKAGSSSNYGYTF.

As concerns this clone: One junction end disagrees with the germline gene, perhaps due to a read error. The observed sequence ends 3 residues before the CDR3 terminus, with the missing tail filled in from the germline J gene. V is TRBV5-4 and J is TRBJ1-6; TRBD1 agrees at 8 bases. The germline V gene has CDR1 SGHNT and CDR2 YYREEE (reference sequence). CDR3 length equals 16 residues. The part of the CDR3 DNA that was read is TGTGCCAGCAGCTTGGGGACAGGGAAAGATAACTCACCC. It encodes CASSLGTGKDNSP. The whole CDR3 sequence is CASSLGTGKDNSPLHF.

In regard to this clone: The CDR3 extends 3 residues past the end of the read, so its final part is completed from the germline J gene. The chain combines TRBV5-4 with TRBJ2-2; D unclear. Germline V gene sequence: CDR1 SGHNT, CDR2 YYREEE (reference sequence). This CDR3 has 13 amino acids. CDR3 in amino acids: CASSLSPHSGLFF. CDR3 DNA (partial): TGTGCCAGCAGCTTGAGTCCCCATAGTGGG. The variable domain in full, completed from reference TRBV5-4 and TRBJ2-2, reads ETGVTQSPTHLIKTRGQQVTLRCSSQSGHNTVSWYQQALGQGPQFIFQYYREEENGRGNFPPRFSGLQFPNYSSELNVNALELDDSALYLCASSLSPHSGLFFGEGSRLTVL.

Note on this clone: The read finishes 3 residues shy of the CDR3 end, and the germline J gene is used to complete it. J is TRBJ2-2 and V is TRBV7-2; tentative D call: TRBD2 (8 bases). Germline CDR1 is SGHTA and CDR2 is FQGNSA. CDR3 length: 15 amino acids. Incomplete CDR3 DNA: TGTGCCAGCAGCCGGGGGGGGACAGTTAATGAAAAG. Protein sequence: CASSRGGTVNEK. From start to end, the CDR3 is CASSRGGTVNEKLFF.